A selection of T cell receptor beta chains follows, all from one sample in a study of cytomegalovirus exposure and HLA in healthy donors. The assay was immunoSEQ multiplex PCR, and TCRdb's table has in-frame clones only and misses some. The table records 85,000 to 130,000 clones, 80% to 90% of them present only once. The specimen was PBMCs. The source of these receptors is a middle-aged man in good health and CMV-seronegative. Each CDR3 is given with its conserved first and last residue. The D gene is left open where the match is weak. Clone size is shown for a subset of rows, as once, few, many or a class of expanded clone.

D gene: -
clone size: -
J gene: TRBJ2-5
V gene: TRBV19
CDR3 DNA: TGTGCCAGTAGTATGTTCCTAGGGGCAGAGACCCAGTACTTC
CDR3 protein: CASSMFLGAETQYF

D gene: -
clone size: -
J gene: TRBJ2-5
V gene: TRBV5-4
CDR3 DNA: TGTGCCAGCAGCTTGGAGGGGTGGGAGACCCAGTACTTC
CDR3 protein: CASSLEGWETQYF

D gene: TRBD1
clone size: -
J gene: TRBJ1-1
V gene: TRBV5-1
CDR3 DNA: TGCGCCAGCAGCTTGCCCGGGACAGGGGGCGCATGGACTGAAGCTTTCTTT
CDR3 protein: CASSLPGTGGAWTEAFF

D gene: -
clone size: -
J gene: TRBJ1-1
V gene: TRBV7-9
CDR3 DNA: TGTGCCAGCAGCTTGTCTGCCTCGGCTGAAGCTTTCTTT
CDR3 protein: CASSLSASAEAFF

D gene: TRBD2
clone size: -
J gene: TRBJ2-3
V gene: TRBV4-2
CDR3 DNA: TGTGCCAGCAGCCAAGCGGGGGGGTCGGGGACAGATACGCAGTATTTT
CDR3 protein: CASSQAGGSGTDTQYF

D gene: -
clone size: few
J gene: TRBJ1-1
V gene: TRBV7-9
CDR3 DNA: TGTGCCAGCAGCTTAGGAATGAGGGTTAGCACTGAAGCTTTCTTT
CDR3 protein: CASSLGMRVSTEAFF

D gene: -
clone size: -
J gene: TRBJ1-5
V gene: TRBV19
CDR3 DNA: TGTGCCAGTAGTACCGGATCCGGGACACAGACGAATCAGCCCCAGCATTTT
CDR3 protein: CASSTGSGTQTNQPQHF

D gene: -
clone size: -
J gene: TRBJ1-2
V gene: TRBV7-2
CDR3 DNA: TGTGCCAGCAGCTTAAGGCAGGGGTACCCCTATGGCTACACCTTC
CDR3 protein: CASSLRQGYPYGYTF

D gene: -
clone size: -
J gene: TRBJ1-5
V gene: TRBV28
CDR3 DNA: TGTGCCAGCACCCCCGGGACACGGGCAAGCAATCAGCCCCAGCATTTT
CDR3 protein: CASTPGTRASNQPQHF

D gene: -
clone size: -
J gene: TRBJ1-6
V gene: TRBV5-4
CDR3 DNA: TGTGCCAGCAGCAACACCCTCCGGGCTCGGGAGGCCCTCCACTTT
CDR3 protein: CASSNTLRAREALHF

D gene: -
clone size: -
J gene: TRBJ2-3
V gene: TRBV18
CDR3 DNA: TGTGCCAGCTCACGGACCCAGCGGTCAATGGATACGCAGTATTTT
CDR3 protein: CASSRTQRSMDTQYF

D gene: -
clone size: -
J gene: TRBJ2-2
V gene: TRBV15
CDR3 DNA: TGTGCCACCAGCAGGGTTCTTCTAACTCCTAGGGAGCTGTTTTTT
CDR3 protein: CATSRVLLTPRELFF

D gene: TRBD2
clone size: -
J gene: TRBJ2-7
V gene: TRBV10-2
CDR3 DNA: TGCGCCAGCGGGACCGGGAGGAACGAGCAGTACTTC
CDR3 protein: CASGTGRNEQYF

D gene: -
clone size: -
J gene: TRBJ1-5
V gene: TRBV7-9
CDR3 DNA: TGTGCCAGCAGCTTCTTTAATCAGCCCCAGCATTTT
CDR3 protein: CASSFFNQPQHF

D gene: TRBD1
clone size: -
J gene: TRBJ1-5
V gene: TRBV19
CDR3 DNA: TGTGCCAGTAGTTCCCTGGACAGGGTTCAGCCCCAGCATTTT
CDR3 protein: CASSSLDRVQPQHF

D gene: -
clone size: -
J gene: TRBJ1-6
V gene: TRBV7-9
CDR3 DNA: TGTGCCAGCAGCCCCGGGGGGTCAAGGAGGCACTCACCCCTCCACTTT
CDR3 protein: CASSPGGSRRHSPLHF

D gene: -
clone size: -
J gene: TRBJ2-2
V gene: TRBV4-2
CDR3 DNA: TGTGCCAGCAGCCAAGCTCAGGTTCGGAACGGGGAGCTGTTTTTT
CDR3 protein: CASSQAQVRNGELFF

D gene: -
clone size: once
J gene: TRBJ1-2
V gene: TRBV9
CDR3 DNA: TGTGCCAGCAGCACCCCGGGGGGAGACTCTGGCTACACCTTC
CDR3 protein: CASSTPGGDSGYTF

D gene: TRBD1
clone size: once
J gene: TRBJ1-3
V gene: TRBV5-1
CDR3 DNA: TGCGCCAGCAGCCTGCTAGGACAGGGGGCTGGAAACACCATATATTTT
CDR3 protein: CASSLLGQGAGNTIYF

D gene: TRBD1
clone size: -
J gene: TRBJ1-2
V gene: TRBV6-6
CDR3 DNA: TGTGCCAGCAGTTCCGGGACAGGGGGCTTCAAAGGCTACACCTTC
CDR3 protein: CASSSGTGGFKGYTF

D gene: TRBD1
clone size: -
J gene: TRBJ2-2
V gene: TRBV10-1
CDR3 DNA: TGCGCCAGCAGTGGGCCCGGACAGGGGACCGGGGAGCTGTTTTTT
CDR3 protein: CASSGPGQGTGELFF

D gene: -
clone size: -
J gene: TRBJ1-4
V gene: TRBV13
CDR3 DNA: TGTGCCAGCAGCTTAGGGGGGGCGGATGAAAAACTGTTTTTT
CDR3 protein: CASSLGGADEKLFF

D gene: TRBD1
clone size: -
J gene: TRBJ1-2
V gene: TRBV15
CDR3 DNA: TGTGCCACCAGCAGAGATCTTTCGACAGGGTCCTACTATGGCTACACCTTC
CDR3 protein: CATSRDLSTGSYYGYTF

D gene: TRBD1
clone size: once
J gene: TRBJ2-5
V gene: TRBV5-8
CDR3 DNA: TGTGCCAGCAGCCGGACAGGGGCAAGAGAGGCCCAGTACTTC
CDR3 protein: CASSRTGAREAQYF

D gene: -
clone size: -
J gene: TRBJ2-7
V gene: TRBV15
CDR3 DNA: TGTGCCACCAGCAGAGATCAAGGGAGTCCTTACATTTACGAGCAGTACTTC
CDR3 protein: CATSRDQGSPYIYEQYF

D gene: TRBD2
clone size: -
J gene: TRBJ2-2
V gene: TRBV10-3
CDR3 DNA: TGTGCCATCAGTGATAAAGTCGGGGGGGCGGACGGGGAGCTGTTTTTT
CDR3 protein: CAISDKVGGADGELFF

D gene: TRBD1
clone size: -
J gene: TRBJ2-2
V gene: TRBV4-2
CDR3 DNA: TGTGCCAGCAGCCAGCCTCTTTACAGGGGTAAAAGGCACACCGGGGAGCTGTTTTTT
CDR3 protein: CASSQPLYRGKRHTGELFF

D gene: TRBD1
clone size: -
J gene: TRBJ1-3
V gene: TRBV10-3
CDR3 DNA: TGTGCCATCAGTGACCCAACCGGGACAGGGGCTGGAAACACCATATATTTT
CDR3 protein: CAISDPTGTGAGNTIYF

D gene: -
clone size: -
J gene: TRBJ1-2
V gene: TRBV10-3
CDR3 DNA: TGTGCCATCAGTGAGTCGTGGAAGGACTGGGTCTATGGCTACACCTTC
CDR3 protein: CAISESWKDWVYGYTF

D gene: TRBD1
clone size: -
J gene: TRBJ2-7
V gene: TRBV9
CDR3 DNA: TGTGCCAGCAGCTCAGGGACAGGGGGCGGGTACGAGCAGTACTTC
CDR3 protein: CASSSGTGGGYEQYF

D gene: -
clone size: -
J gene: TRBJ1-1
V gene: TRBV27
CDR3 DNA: TGTGCCAGCAGTTTATCCGGGATCTACACTGAAGCTTTCTTT
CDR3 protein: CASSLSGIYTEAFF

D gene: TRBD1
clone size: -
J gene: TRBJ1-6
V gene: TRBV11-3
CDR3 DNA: TGTGCCAGCAGCGTAGACAGGGTTTCACCCCTCCACTTT
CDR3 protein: CASSVDRVSPLHF

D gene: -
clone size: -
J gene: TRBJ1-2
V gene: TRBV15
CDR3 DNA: TGTGCCACCAGCAGAACCTCAGTCGGGGGGGCTGATGGCTACACCTTC
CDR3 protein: CATSRTSVGGADGYTF

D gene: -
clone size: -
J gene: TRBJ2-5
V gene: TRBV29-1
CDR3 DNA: TGCAGCGTTGGACAGTACCAAGAGACCCAGTACTTC
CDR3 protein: CSVGQYQETQYF

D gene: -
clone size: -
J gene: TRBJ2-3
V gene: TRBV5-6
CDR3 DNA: TGTGCCAGCAGCTTGGACGTCCGGGACGGAGGAGGGGATACGCAGTATTTT
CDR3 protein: CASSLDVRDGGGDTQYF

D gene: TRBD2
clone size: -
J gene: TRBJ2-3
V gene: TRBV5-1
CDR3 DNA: TGCGCCAGCAGCTTGAACGGACTAGGCTCGGATCTCAGCACAGATACGCAGTATTTT
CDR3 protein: CASSLNGLGSDLSTDTQYF

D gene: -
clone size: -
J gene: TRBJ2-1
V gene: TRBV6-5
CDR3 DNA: TGTGCCAGCAGTTACCGTCTGTCCTACAATGAGCAGTTCTTC
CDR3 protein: CASSYRLSYNEQFF

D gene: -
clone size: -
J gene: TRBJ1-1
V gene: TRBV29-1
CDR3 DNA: TGCAGCGTCGACCCACGGGGGAGGGTTTGGAACACTGAAGCTTTCTTT
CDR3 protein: CSVDPRGRVWNTEAFF

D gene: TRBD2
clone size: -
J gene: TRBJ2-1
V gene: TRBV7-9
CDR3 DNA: TGTGCCAGCAGCTCACGCAGCGGGGGGGCAGTCCGAGAGCAGTTCTTC
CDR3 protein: CASSSRSGGAVREQFF

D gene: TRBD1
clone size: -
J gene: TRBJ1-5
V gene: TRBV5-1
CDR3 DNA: TGCGCCAGCAGCCTGCAGGGGGGTCAGCCCCAGCATTTT
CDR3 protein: CASSLQGGQPQHF

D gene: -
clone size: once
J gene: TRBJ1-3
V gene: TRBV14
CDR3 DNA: TGTGCCAGCAGCCAGAGTAGCTCTGGAAACACCATATATTTT
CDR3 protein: CASSQSSSGNTIYF

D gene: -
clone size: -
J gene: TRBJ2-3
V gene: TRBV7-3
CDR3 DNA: TGTGCCAGCAGCTTGGGCCCATCTGTGGATACGCAGTATTTT
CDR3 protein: CASSLGPSVDTQYF

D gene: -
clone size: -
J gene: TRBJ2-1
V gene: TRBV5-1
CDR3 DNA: TGCGCCAGCAGCCCCCAGGGCAGGGCCTCCTACAATGAGCAGTTCTTC
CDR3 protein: CASSPQGRASYNEQFF

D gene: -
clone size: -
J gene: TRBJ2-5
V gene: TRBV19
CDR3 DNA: TGTGCCAGTAGTAAGGGGCAGGGGGAGACCCAGTACTTC
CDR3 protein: CASSKGQGETQYF

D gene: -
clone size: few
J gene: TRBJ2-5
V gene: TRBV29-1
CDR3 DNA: TGCAGCGTTGAGGTCGAAGGGAGGGAGACCCAGTACTTC
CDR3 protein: CSVEVEGRETQYF

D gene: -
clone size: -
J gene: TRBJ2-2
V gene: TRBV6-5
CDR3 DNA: TGTGCCAGCAGTTACTCCAGAAATACCGGGGAGCTGTTTTTT
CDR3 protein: CASSYSRNTGELFF

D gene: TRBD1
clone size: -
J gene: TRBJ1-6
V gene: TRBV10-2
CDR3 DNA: TGCGCCAGCAGAACAGGGGGCGCGGATAATTCACCCCTCCACTTT
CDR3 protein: CASRTGGADNSPLHF

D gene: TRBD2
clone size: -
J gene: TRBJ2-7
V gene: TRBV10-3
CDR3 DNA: TGTGCCATCAGTGAGTCCGGACTAGCGGGTACCTACGAGCAGTACTTC
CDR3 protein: CAISESGLAGTYEQYF

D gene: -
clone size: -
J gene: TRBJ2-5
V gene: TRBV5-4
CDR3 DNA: TGTGCCAGCAGCTTTAAGACAGGAAAACAAGAGACCCAGTACTTC
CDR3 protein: CASSFKTGKQETQYF

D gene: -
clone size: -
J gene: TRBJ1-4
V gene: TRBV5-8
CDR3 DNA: TGTGCCAGCAGCAGACTCCGGGGTTTTAATGAAAAACTGTTTTTT
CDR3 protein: CASSRLRGFNEKLFF